The 7 T cell receptor beta chains in this list originate from one sample, sequenced in a study of cytomegalovirus exposure and HLA in healthy donors. The study ran its PCR with 60 Vbeta and 13 Jbeta primers. Clones were sequenced by immunoSEQ multiplex PCR, and TCRdb holds only the in-frame ones, with some missing. Of about 100,000 clones listed, approximately 72% are singletons. Sequencing input: PBMCs. All receptors derive from a female donor in good health and CMV-seropositive.

A single count supports this clone. The chain combines TRBV5-1 with TRBJ2-2; D is perhaps TRBD1 (5 bases). The CDR3 consists of 16 residues. V gave up 1 base and J gave up 0 bases, with 10 bases separating them. CDR1 and CDR2 from the germline V gene are SGHRS and YFSETQ. CDR3 sequence: CASSLPDTSNTGELFF. CDR3 nucleotide sequence: TGCGCCAGCAGCTTGCCGGACACCTCGAACACCGGGGAGCTGTTTTTT.

The count of this clone is one. The gene calls are TRBV2 and TRBJ2-3; D might be TRBD2 (5 bases). The CDR3 loop spans 14 amino acids. Trimming removed 7 bases from V and 2 bases from J, with 13 bases in between. Germline CDR1 is SNHLY and CDR2 is FYNNEI. The DNA of the CDR3 is TGTGCCAGCATCGAGGGTTCCGACACAGATACGCAGTATTTT. Translated: CASIEGSDTDTQYF. Variable domain in full (rest from reference TRBV2 and TRBJ2-3): EPEVTQTPSHQVTQMGQEVILRCVPISNHLYFYWYRQILGQKVEFLVSFYNNEISEKSEIFDDQFSVERPDGSNFTLKIRSTKLEDSAMYFCASIEGSDTDTQYFGPGTRLTVL.

The chain employs TRBV5-1 and TRBJ2-1; 7 bases are shared with TRBD2. V lost 7 bases to trimming and J lost 5 bases; unmatched junction nucleotides: 9. Germline lookup yields CDR1 SGHRS and CDR2 YFSETQ. This CDR3 spans 14 amino acids. The CDR3 is CASRLAGQDNEQFF. The DNA for the CDR3 is TGCGCCAGCCGATTAGCGGGTCAGGACAATGAGCAGTTCTTC. The complete variable domain, with remaining parts taken from reference TRBV5-1 and TRBJ2-1, reads KAGVTQTPRYLIKTRGQQVTLSCSPISGHRSVSWYQQTPGQGLQFLFEYFSETQRNKGNFPGRFSGRQFSNSRSEMNVSTLELGDSALYLCASRLAGQDNEQFFGPGTRLTVL.

This chain uses TRBV4-3 with TRBJ2-6; D is unresolved. CDR1 is LGHNA and CDR2 is YSLEER in the germline V gene. The CDR3 is 18 residues long. With 0 bases removed from V and 1 base from J, the gap between germline ends came to 13 bases. The DNA of the CDR3 is TGCGCCAGCAGCCAAGAGCGACACAAAGGATCTGGGGCCAACGTCCTGACTTTC. It yields the protein CASSQERHKGSGANVLTF.

The chain is built from TRBV29-1 and TRBJ1-2; D gene uncertain. V was cut by 0 bases and J by 7 bases, with 18 bases left in between. The CDR3 totals 15 residues. Looked up from germline, CDR1 is SQVTM and CDR2 is ANQGSEA. The CDR3 sequence: CSVEDPEVSRSGYTF. In DNA form, the CDR3 reads TGCAGCGTTGAAGATCCCGAAGTGTCCCGGAGTGGCTACACCTTC.

This clone came up a few times. The rearrangement links TRBV30 to TRBJ1-4, with 8 bases matching TRBD1. Germline CDR1 is GTSNPN and CDR2 is SVGIG (reference sequence). Losses at the gene ends were 1 base for V and 8 bases for J; bases not matched to a gene: 6. The CDR3 totals 14 residues. This CDR3 is CAWSAGDRGEKLFF. The CDR3 DNA is TGTGCCTGGAGTGCTGGAGACAGGGGCGAAAAACTGTTTTTT.

The V call is TRBV30, the J call TRBJ2-5, with 9 bases fitting TRBD2. Germline V gene data show CDR1 as GTSNPN and CDR2 as SVGIG (reference sequence). V shed 5 bases, J shed 4 bases, and the junction held 8 bases outside the gene matches. The CDR3 runs to 14 residues. The CDR3 nucleotides are TGTGCCTGGCAGGCGGGAGGGCCGTTAGAGACCCAGTACTTC. Protein sequence: CAWQAGGPLETQYF.